A selection of T cell receptor beta chains follows, all from one sample in a study of blood T cell repertoires in COVID-19. Method: immunoSEQ multiplex PCR; TCRdb's copy keeps in-frame clones and lacks some. The repertoire includes 95,000 to 110,000 clones, 80% to 85% of them detected once, and approximately 4.3% sits in the top ten. The sample comprised peripheral blood. These receptors originate from a man in his 70s with acute or convalescent COVID-19. Each CDR3 is given with its conserved first and last residue. D genes are given only for firm matches. Clone size is shown for a subset of rows, as once, few, many or a class of expanded clone.

TRBJ1-1 | TRBD1 | NA | TRBV12-5 | TGTGCTAGTGGTTTGGTACACGGGACAGGGGGCGCGGCCACTGAAGCTTTCTTT | CASGLVHGTGGAATEAFF
TRBJ1-1 | NA | few | TRBV18 | TGTGCCAGCTCACCTACAGGACCCAACCAGGTGAACACTGAAGCTTTCTTT | CASSPTGPNQVNTEAFF
TRBJ1-2 | NA | NA | TRBV19 | TGTGCCAGTACAGGGGAGAATCATGGCTACACCTTC | CASTGENHGYTF
TRBJ1-4 | NA | NA | TRBV9 | TGTGCCAGCAGCGGAGGGTCCGGTAATGAAAAACTGTTTTTT | CASSGGSGNEKLFF
TRBJ1-2 | TRBD1 | NA | TRBV19 | TGTGCCAGTACCACGGACAGGGGAAACTATGGCTACACCTTC | CASTTDRGNYGYTF
TRBJ1-2 | NA | NA | TRBV27 | TGTGCCAGCAGCCAGGACAGCCTTTTCTATGGCTACACCTTC | CASSQDSLFYGYTF
TRBJ2-5 | TRBD2 | NA | TRBV7-9 | TGTGCCAGCAGCCCCCTTCTGGCAATGGGCGGGGGACCCCAAGAGACCCAGTACTTC | CASSPLLAMGGGPQETQYF
TRBJ1-2 | NA | NA | TRBV19 | TGTGCCACAGTCGACAGAAACTATGGCTACACCTTC | CATVDRNYGYTF
TRBJ1-2 | TRBD1 | once | TRBV5-1 | TGCGCCAGCAGTTCTACAGGGGACAGGGCCTATGGCTACACCTTC | CASSSTGDRAYGYTF
TRBJ2-1 | TRBD1 | NA | TRBV10-3 | TGTGCCATCAGTGGCGAAGGACAGGGGGGACCCAATGAGCAGTTCTTC | CAISGEGQGGPNEQFF
TRBJ2-5 | NA | NA | TRBV7-9 | TGTGCCAGCAGCTCCGGGACTCTAGAAGAGACCCAGTACTTC | CASSSGTLEETQYF
TRBJ1-1 | NA | NA | TRBV5-1 | TGCGCCAGCAGAGTTGGCGACAGCTTGAACACTGAAGCTTTCTTT | CASRVGDSLNTEAFF
TRBJ2-7 | TRBD1 | NA | TRBV5-4 | TGTGCCAGCAGCCGTGCCGGACAGGAAACCTACGAGCAGTACTTC | CASSRAGQETYEQYF
TRBJ2-7 | TRBD1 | NA | TRBV27 | TGTGCCAGCAGTTCTCCGGGACAGAGCTACGAGCAGTACTTC | CASSSPGQSYEQYF
TRBJ1-1 | NA | NA | TRBV6-5 | TGTGCCAGCAGTTACGGCAGTAACATGAACACTGAAGCTTTCTTT | CASSYGSNMNTEAFF
TRBJ1-2 | NA | NA | TRBV4-3 | TGCGCCAGCAGCCAAGCCCCAACCGCTGGGGGGGCAGATGGCTACACCTTC | CASSQAPTAGGADGYTF
TRBJ1-6 | TRBD1 | NA | TRBV6-6 | TGTGCCAGCAGTACCGGGACAGCTCTCGTTTCACCCCTCCACTTT | CASSTGTALVSPLHF
TRBJ1-2 | NA | NA | TRBV9 | TGTGCCAGCAGCGTAGTCCCGACAGGAATCTATGGCTACACCTTC | CASSVVPTGIYGYTF
TRBJ2-1 | TRBD2 | NA | TRBV7-9 | TGTGCCAGCAGCGCACTAGCGGGGCCCTACAATGAGCAGTTCTTC | CASSALAGPYNEQFF
TRBJ2-3 | NA | NA | TRBV7-3 | TGTGCCAGCAGCTTAACAGGGGTGCAAGATACGCAGTATTTT | CASSLTGVQDTQYF
TRBJ1-2 | NA | NA | TRBV5-6 | TGTGCCAGCAGCCCCGGGTCCCTTTATGGCTACACCTTC | CASSPGSLYGYTF
TRBJ1-4 | TRBD1 | NA | TRBV5-1 | TGCGCCAGCAGTTTTACAGGGGAGGCTAATGAAAAACTGTTTTTT | CASSFTGEANEKLFF
TRBJ2-7 | NA | NA | TRBV6-8 | TGTGCCAGCAGTCCCCCAGTTGACAGGTGTACCTACGAGCAGTACTTC | CASSPPVDRCTYEQYF
TRBJ1-5 | TRBD1 | few | TRBV9 | TGTGCCAGCAGTTCAGGACAGGGCGGTCAGCCCCAGCATTTT | CASSSGQGGQPQHF
TRBJ1-3 | NA | NA | TRBV6-5 | TGTGCCAGCAGGCAGGGGTTATCTGGAAACACCATATATTTT | CASRQGLSGNTIYF
TRBJ2-2 | TRBD1 | NA | TRBV6-6 | TGTGCCAGCACATTCTCCGCAGGGGGCTCCGGGGAGCTGTTTTTT | CASTFSAGGSGELFF
TRBJ1-3 | NA | few | TRBV9 | TGTGCCAGCAGCACCCATGACAGCCTCCTCTCTGGAAACACCATATATTTT | CASSTHDSLLSGNTIYF
TRBJ2-2 | TRBD1 | NA | TRBV6-1 | TGTGCCAGCAGTGCTACCGGGACAGAGAACACCGGGGAGCTGTTTTTT | CASSATGTENTGELFF
TRBJ1-1 | NA | NA | TRBV7-8 | TGTGCCAGCAGCTTCGGGGAAATTGAAGCTTTCTTT | CASSFGEIEAFF
TRBJ1-4 | NA | few | TRBV6-1 | TGTGCCAGCAGTGAGTTTCCCGCAACTAATGAAAAACTGTTTTTT | CASSEFPATNEKLFF
TRBJ1-5 | TRBD1 | NA | TRBV9 | TGTGCCAGCAGCGTAGGAGTGACAGGGAATCAGCCCCAGCATTTT | CASSVGVTGNQPQHF
TRBJ2-6 | NA | NA | TRBV2 | TGTGCCAGCAGTGAACGGGTCCCCGGGGCCAACGTCCTGACTTTC | CASSERVPGANVLTF
TRBJ1-1 | NA | NA | TRBV5-1 | TGCGCCAGCAGCTTGGGAGGGAACACTGAAGCTTTCTTT | CASSLGGNTEAFF
TRBJ1-4 | NA | once | TRBV5-8 | TGTGCCAGCAACTGGAGGCGGGTTTCAACTAATGAAAAACTGTTTTTT | CASNWRRVSTNEKLFF
TRBJ2-4 | TRBD1 | NA | TRBV6-5 | TGTGCCAGCACCGACAGGGCGGGCATTCAGTACTTC | CASTDRAGIQYF
TRBJ2-1 | NA | once | TRBV19 | TGTGCCAGTATCGGACAGCGACCAAATGAGCAGTTCTTC | CASIGQRPNEQFF
TRBJ2-6 | NA | NA | TRBV6-5 | TGTGCCACCGGCTCTGGGGCCAACGTCCTGACTTTC | CATGSGANVLTF
TRBJ1-2 | NA | NA | TRBV10-3 | TGTGCCATCAGGGACAGCTATGCTAACTATGGCTACACCTTC | CAIRDSYANYGYTF
TRBJ2-1 | TRBD1 | NA | TRBV12-3/TRBV12-4 | TGTGCCAGCAGTTTGAGGGGGCACGATGAGCAGTTCTTC | CASSLRGHDEQFF
TRBJ1-3 | TRBD1 | NA | TRBV6-5 | TGTGCCAGCAGTATACTACAGGGGGCTGGAAACACCATATATTTT | CASSILQGAGNTIYF
TRBJ1-3 | TRBD1 | NA | TRBV7-2 | TGTGCCAGCAGCTCGGGCCAGGGGGCTGGAGGAAACACCATATATTTT | CASSSGQGAGGNTIYF
TRBJ1-3 | TRBD1 | NA | TRBV7-9 | TGTGCCAGCAGCGGGAGGGGACAGGCTGGAAACACCATATATTTT | CASSGRGQAGNTIYF
TRBJ1-2 | NA | NA | TRBV12-3/TRBV12-4 | TGTGCCAGCAGCCGGGGGGAACACTATGGCTACACCTTC | CASSRGEHYGYTF
TRBJ2-2 | NA | NA | TRBV3-1/TRBV3-2 | TGTGCCAGCAGCCAAAGTGAAGGGGGAGGGGAGCTGTTTTTT | CASSQSEGGGELFF
TRBJ1-2 | NA | NA | TRBV21-1 | TGTGCCAGCAGCAACCCGGACCGGACAGGCCAGAACTATGGCTACACCTTC | CASSNPDRTGQNYGYTF
TRBJ1-5 | NA | NA | TRBV18 | TGTGCCAGCTCACTAACAGGGACGGATCAGCCCCAGCATTTT | CASSLTGTDQPQHF
TRBJ2-1 | TRBD1 | NA | TRBV2 | TGTGCCAGCAGTACCGGACAGGACAATGAGCAGTTCTTC | CASSTGQDNEQFF